The clone carrying this TCR beta chain was seen many times. Antigen specificity is unknown. Ophthalmopathic donors had moderate-to-severe activity, CAS ≥3 and NOSPECS ≥4, with disease that had lasted under 3 months. None of the included patients had other autoimmune diseases, uncontrolled infections, pregnancy or lactation, as these led to exclusion. Someone took the PBMCs out of 10 ml of fresh peripheral blood. Looked up from germline, CDR1 is MDHEN and CDR2 is SYDVKM. This CDR3 spans 14 amino acids. Trimming at V came to 4 bases and at J to 3 bases, leaving 5 bases not matched to a gene. The sample originates from a study of Graves' ophthalmopathy and Graves' hyperthyroidism. Study observations and caveats: Sensitivity reached 70.59% and specificity 72.22% when the model predicted ophthalmopathy progression.

Amplified TCR beta CDR3 regions were obtained using RNA transcripts as template. HTBI-primed first-round RT-PCR preceded second-round multiplex PCR. One entry per CDR3 protein results from TCRdb running MiXCR on the multiplex PCR reads. The data hold under 200,000 distinct CDR3 sequences, with under 40% observed a single time. The chain carries TRBV28 and TRBJ1-2; 7 positions agree with TRBD1. The sequencing sample was made of peripheral blood. This TCR was recovered from a woman aged 40 to 50 with Graves' ophthalmopathy. The chain's CDR3 is CASSSPGQDYGYTF. The CDR3 coding sequence is TGTGCCAGCAGTTCGCCCGGACAGGACTATGGCTACACCTTC.